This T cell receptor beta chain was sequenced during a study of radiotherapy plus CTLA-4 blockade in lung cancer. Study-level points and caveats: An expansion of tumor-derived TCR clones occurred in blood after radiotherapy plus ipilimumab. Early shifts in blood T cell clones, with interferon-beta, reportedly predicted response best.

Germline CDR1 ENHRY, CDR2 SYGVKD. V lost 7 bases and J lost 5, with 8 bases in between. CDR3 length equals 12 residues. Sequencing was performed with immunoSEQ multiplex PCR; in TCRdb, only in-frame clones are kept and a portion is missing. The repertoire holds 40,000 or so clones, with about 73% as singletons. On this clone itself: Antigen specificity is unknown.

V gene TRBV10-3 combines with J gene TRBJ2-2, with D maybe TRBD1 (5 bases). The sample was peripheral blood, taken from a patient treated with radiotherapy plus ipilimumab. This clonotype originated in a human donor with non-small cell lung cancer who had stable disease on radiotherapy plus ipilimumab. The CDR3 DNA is TGTGCCATCATTAGGGGAACCGGGGAGCTGTTTTTT. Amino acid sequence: CAIIRGTGELFF.